Listed below are T cell receptor beta chains from one sample, sequenced in a study of blood T cells in healthy people across ages. A single record per CDR3 protein comes from TCRdb applying MiXCR to the 5' RACE reads. The table shows fewer than 950,000 distinct CDR3 sequences, with about 36% occurring only once. Sample: blood. These TCRs come from a man aged 18 to 30 in good health. Each CDR3 is given with its conserved first and last residue. The D gene is left open where the match is weak. For some rows the clone size is stated as once, few or many, or as a class when expanded; others skip it.

CDR3 length,J gene,clone size,D gene,V gene,CDR3 protein,CDR3 DNA
14,TRBJ2-7,.,TRBD2,TRBV6-2/TRBV6-3,CASILGLAAYEQYF,TGTGCCAGCATCCTGGGACTAGCGGCCTACGAGCAGTACTTC
14,TRBJ1-1,.,TRBD1,TRBV5-1,CASSWDREDTEAFF,TGCGCCAGCAGTTGGGACAGGGAGGACACTGAAGCTTTCTTT
16,TRBJ1-6,few,.,TRBV27,CASSLSRPIYNSPLHF,TGTGCCAGCAGTTTATCACGACCGATTTATAATTCACCCCTCCACTTT
16,TRBJ2-2,once,TRBD2,TRBV13,CASSSTSALNTGELFF,TGTGCCAGCAGCTCTACTAGCGCTTTGAACACCGGGGAGCTGTTTTTT
15,TRBJ2-2,many,.,TRBV12-3/TRBV12-4,CASSLGAGVFGELFF,TGTGCCAGCAGTTTAGGCGCAGGGGTCTTCGGGGAGCTGTTTTTT
16,TRBJ1-2,.,.,TRBV2,CASSTRSQQPIYGYTF,TGTGCCAGCAGTACACGAAGCCAGCAACCGATCTATGGCTACACCTTC
13,TRBJ2-3,.,.,TRBV6-5,CASSRQGSDTQYF,TGTGCCAGCAGTCGCCAGGGGTCAGATACGCAGTATTTT
14,TRBJ2-3,few,TRBD2,TRBV7-2,CASTSRTSGGAEYF,TGTGCCAGCACCTCCCGGACTAGCGGGGGGGCCGAGTATTTT
19,TRBJ2-7,.,TRBD2,TRBV6-2/TRBV6-3,CASSYGLAGGRLTYSEQYF,TGTGCCAGCAGTTACGGACTAGCGGGGGGGAGGTTAACCTACAGTGAGCAGTACTTC
15,TRBJ1-2,many,.,TRBV3-1,CASSQDKFTSYGYTF,TGTGCCAGCAGCCAAGATAAGTTCACCAGCTATGGCTACACCTTC
16,TRBJ2-3,few,TRBD2,TRBV20-1,CSARESQRGRTDTQYF,TGCAGTGCTAGAGAGTCTCAGCGGGGCCGCACAGATACGCAGTATTTT
15,TRBJ2-7,.,.,TRBV20-1,CSARDFPGSYNEQYF,TGCAGTGCTAGAGATTTTCCGGGCTCCTACAATGAGCAGTACTTC
13,TRBJ2-3,many,.,TRBV7-3,CASSLGSPDTQYF,TGCGCCAGCAGCTTGGGTTCACCAGATACGCAGTATTTT
21,TRBJ2-4,.,TRBD2,TRBV6-2/TRBV6-3,CASSYPTSKGLAGGAKNIQYF,TGTGCCAGCAGTTACCCGACTAGCAAAGGACTAGCGGGAGGAGCCAAAAACATTCAGTACTTC
16,TRBJ2-7,many,TRBD2,TRBV10-3,CAISVGSGGASYEQYF,TGTGCCATCAGTGTTGGTAGCGGGGGGGCCTCCTACGAGCAGTACTTC
14,TRBJ1-2,few,.,TRBV27,CASSLSGGRYGYTF,TGTGCCAGCAGTTTGTCCGGGGGCCGCTATGGCTACACCTTC
12,TRBJ2-3,.,TRBD2,TRBV4-1,CASSRLALSQYF,TGCGCCAGCAGCCGACTAGCGTTATCGCAGTATTTT
14,TRBJ2-7,few,TRBD1,TRBV5-6,CASRRTGTNYEQYF,TGTGCCAGCAGACGGACAGGGACCAACTACGAGCAGTACTTC
15,TRBJ1-2,.,TRBD1,TRBV4-3,CASSQAQGAGEGYTF,TGCGCCAGCAGCCAAGCCCAGGGGGCAGGAGAGGGCTACACCTTC
16,TRBJ2-1,.,.,TRBV12-5,CASGLVLGGPYNEQFF,TGTGCTAGTGGTTTGGTACTTGGCGGGCCCTACAATGAGCAGTTCTTC
15,TRBJ1-2,.,.,TRBV2,CASSPDLLTNYGYTF,TGTGCCAGCAGCCCCGACCTACTAACTAACTATGGCTACACCTTC
16,TRBJ2-1,many,.,TRBV12-3/TRBV12-4,CASSRSGGPSYNEQFF,TGTGCCAGCAGCCGATCCGGAGGGCCCTCCTACAATGAGCAGTTCTTC
17,TRBJ2-5,many,.,TRBV12-3/TRBV12-4,CASSQPTGPDPYNEQYF,TGTGCCAGCAGCCAGCCCACAGGGCCAGATCCCTACAATGAGCAGTACTTC
14,TRBJ1-1,.,.,TRBV12-3/TRBV12-4,CASSLGNVGTEAFF,TGTGCCAGCAGTTTGGGGAACGTAGGCACTGAAGCTTTCTTT
15,TRBJ2-1,.,.,TRBV2,CASSIEGQFYKEQFF,TGTGCCAGCAGTATCGAGGGGCAGTTTTACAAAGAGCAGTTCTTC
16,TRBJ2-1,few,.,TRBV7-8,CASSRPTGHRANEQFF,TGTGCCAGCAGCCGACCCACCGGCCACAGAGCTAATGAGCAGTTCTTC
13,TRBJ1-4,few,.,TRBV4-3,CASSQERLEKLFF,TGCGCCAGCAGCCAAGAACGGCTTGAAAAACTGTTTTTT